This T cell receptor (beta chain) was observed in a study of CD8 T cells in Susac syndrome. The V gene's germline CDR1 is PRHDT and CDR2 FYEKMQ (reference sequence). The CDR3 extends over 15 amino acids. V lost 3 bases and J lost 0, with 6 bases in between. Reverse transcription of roughly 0.5 to 1 ug RNA used random hexamers. TCRdb redid the calling of the immunoSEQ multiplex PCR reads with MiXCR, one entry per CDR3 protein. The sample holds under 200,000 distinct CDR3 sequences; about 95% are singletons and the top ten take 0.15% to 0.2%. The specimen sequenced was CD8+ T cells from PBMCs. The sequence was collected from a human donor with multiple sclerosis. J is TRBJ2-6 and V is TRBV13; D uncertain. This CDR3 reads CASSLTISGANVLTF. CDR3 DNA: TGTGCCAGCAGCTTGACCATCTCTGGGGCCAACGTCCTGACTTTC.